Presented here are 26 T cell receptor beta chains from one specimen sequenced in a study of blood T cell repertoires in COVID-19. The repertoire was sequenced with immunoSEQ multiplex PCR; TCRdb's copy has only in-frame clones and lacks some. The sample holds 240,000 or so clones, about 73% seen once. The sequencing sample was made of peripheral blood. The receptors stem from a woman over 75 with acute or convalescent COVID-19.

This sequence joins TRBV2 and TRBJ2-1; TRBD2 aligns across 10 bases. The V gene's germline CDR1 is SNHLY and CDR2 FYNNEI. After removal of 5 bases from V and 2 bases from J, the junction contained 0 bases not matched to a gene. CDR3 length: 14 residues. The CDR3 DNA reads TGTGCCAGCAGTAGCGGGAGGGCCTACAATGAGCAGTTCTTC. It specifies CASSSGRAYNEQFF.

The gene calls are TRBV6-1 and TRBJ1-5; TRBD1 matches at 7 bases. CDR1 and CDR2 from the germline V gene are MNHNS and SASEGT. V lost 8 bases to trimming and J lost 7 bases; unmatched junction nucleotides: 11. This CDR3 is built from 14 residues. The CDR3 DNA follows: TGTGCCAGCCGGCCCACAGGGGAGCGACAGCCCCAGCATTTT. It specifies CASRPTGERQPQHF.

The rearrangement uses TRBV2 and TRBJ2-7; D might be TRBD1 (6 bases). Germline V lookup: CDR1 SNHLY, CDR2 FYNNEI. CDR3 length: 14 amino acids. V lost 3 bases, J lost 3 bases, and 12 bases lay in between. DNA of the CDR3: TGTGCCAGCAGTGATTTGGGGGCAATCTACGAGCAGTACTTC. Its protein product is CASSDLGAIYEQYF.

This sequence joins TRBV6-5 and TRBJ1-5; D possibly corresponds to TRBD1 (5 bases). The CDR3 extends over 13 amino acids. Germline V gives CDR1 MNHEY, CDR2 SVGAGI. V was shortened by 9 bases and J by 6 bases, with 15 bases between the two germline ends. In DNA form, the CDR3 reads TGTGCCAGTCGCCAGGGCCCCGGTCAGCCCCAGCATTTT. As protein: CASRQGPGQPQHF.

The chain combines TRBV5-5 with TRBJ1-1; D gene ambiguous. This CDR3 is built from 13 residues. Per the germline V gene, CDR1 is SGHKS and CDR2 is YYEKEE (reference sequence). V dropped 2 bases and J dropped 5 bases, with 10 bases sitting between them. CDR3 loop: CASSLTGKTEAFF. Here the CDR3 DNA reads TGTGCCAGCAGCTTAACCGGGAAAACTGAAGCTTTCTTT.

The chain combines TRBV2 with TRBJ1-1, with D possibly TRBD1 on 5 matching bases. Trimming removed 8 bases from V and 4 bases from J, with 14 bases in between. Germline values: CDR1 SNHLY, CDR2 FYNNEI. There are 13 residues in the CDR3. CDR3: CASSTSGFTEAFF. The CDR3 DNA is TGTGCCAGCTCTACTTCAGGGTTCACTGAAGCTTTCTTT.

In this sample, this clone turned up once. This chain joins TRBV18 and TRBJ2-3; the D gene is possibly TRBD2 (5 bases). V lost 3 bases and J 2 bases, leaving 12 bases between the germline ends. CDR1 is KGHSH and CDR2 is LQKENI in the germline V gene. This CDR3 has 15 amino acids. The CDR3 protein is CASSPQEGPTDTQYF. Written as DNA, the CDR3 is TGTGCCAGCTCACCCCAAGAGGGCCCCACAGATACGCAGTATTTT.

This chain links TRBV15 with TRBJ2-7; possible D gene TRBD1, 6 bases. There are 15 residues in the CDR3. V lost 0 bases, J lost 0 bases, and 9 bases lay in between. Germline CDR1 reads LNHNV; CDR2 reads YYDKDF (reference sequence). The CDR3 reads CATSRDLTGSYEQYF. Written as DNA, the CDR3 is TGTGCCACCAGCAGAGATCTGACAGGCTCCTACGAGCAGTACTTC. Full variable domain (missing parts from reference TRBV15 and TRBJ2-7): DAMVIQNPRYQVTQFGKPVTLSCSQTLNHNVMYWYQQKSSQAPKLLFHYYDKDFNNEADTPDNFQSRRPNTSFCFLDIRSPGLGDTAMYLCATSRDLTGSYEQYFGPGTRLTVT.

The chain uses TRBV11-2 and TRBJ2-7; D remains unclear. Germline loops: CDR1 SGHAT, CDR2 FQNNGV. This CDR3 has 13 residues. V gave up 3 bases and J gave up 2 bases, with 8 bases separating them. The CDR3 region is CASSFSSAYEQYF. The CDR3, as DNA: TGTGCCAGCAGCTTTTCCTCCGCCTACGAGCAGTACTTC.

In its sample, this clone was seen once. This rearrangement joins TRBV9 to TRBJ2-3, with 10 bases fitting TRBD2. Germline values: CDR1 SGDLS, CDR2 YYNGEE. This CDR3 contains 15 residues. With 7 bases clipped from V and 4 bases from J, the junction kept 9 bases outside the gene matches. The CDR3 region is CASGRAGGVPDTQYF. In DNA form, the CDR3 reads TGTGCCAGCGGGCGAGCGGGAGGGGTCCCAGATACGCAGTATTTT.

The chain has TRBV18 and TRBJ1-1, with 10 bases matching TRBD1. The CDR3 extends over 14 amino acids. Germline loops: CDR1 KGHSH, CDR2 LQKENI. V trimming: 4 bases; J trimming: 8 bases; junction bases outside the gene matches: 7. The CDR3 reads CASSRDRGLTEAFF. In nucleotides, the CDR3 is TGTGCCAGCTCACGGGACAGGGGTTTGACCGAAGCTTTCTTT.

The J gene is TRBJ2-3, the V gene TRBV7-2; 10 bases line up with TRBD1. Germline values: CDR1 SGHTA, CDR2 FQGNSA. The ends lost 2 bases at V and 4 bases at J; junction bases unmatched: 6. This CDR3 comprises 16 residues. The CDR3 bases are TGTGCCAGCAGCTTATCCGGGACAGGGGCGGCAGATACGCAGTATTTT. It is translated as CASSLSGTGAADTQYF.

The chain has TRBV20-1 and TRBJ2-1; D not certain. V was cut by 3 bases and J by 4 bases, with 4 bases left in between. This CDR3 region has 11 residues. In germline, CDR1 is DFQATT, CDR2 SNEGSKA (reference sequence). DNA for the CDR3: TGCAGTGCTAGTCAGTACAATGAGCAGTTCTTC. Translation gives CSASQYNEQFF.

The V and J genes are TRBV6-2 or TRBV6-3 and TRBJ1-2, with a possible D match to TRBD1 (6 bases). This CDR3 is built from 12 residues. The V gene's germline CDR1 is MNHEY and CDR2 SVGEGT. V was pared by 6 bases and J by 13 bases, with 18 bases between. This CDR3 reads CASSGAVQGGTF. The CDR3 bases are TGTGCCAGCAGCGGGGCCGTACAGGGCGGCACCTTC.

This clone was counted once. The chain couples TRBV23-1 to TRBJ2-2, with 7 bases matching TRBD2. TRBV23-1 is marked as an open reading frame, function uncertain. The CDR3 runs 19 residues. The trim removed 2 bases at V and 5 bases at J, leaving 17 bases unmatched. CDR3 in amino acids: CASSQPTPPQRGGTGELFF. DNA of the CDR3: TGCGCCAGCAGTCAACCCACCCCCCCCCAGCGGGGAGGTACCGGGGAGCTGTTTTTT.

This rearrangement joins TRBV2 to TRBJ2-6; no firm D call. Trimming pared 7 bases from V and 1 base from J, leaving 5 bases between. This CDR3 region has 13 residues. Per the germline V gene, CDR1 is SNHLY and CDR2 is FYNNEI. The DNA of the CDR3 is TGTGCCAGCAAACTATCTGGGGCCAACGTCCTGACTTTC. Amino acid sequence: CASKLSGANVLTF.

This clone was counted only a few times. The chain combines TRBV5-4 with TRBJ1-2, with D perhaps matching TRBD1 (6 bases). Germline CDR1 reads SGHNT; CDR2 reads YYREEE (reference sequence). This CDR3 has 15 residues. Between the trimmed V and J ends, which lost 0 bases and 4 bases, there was a span of 13 bases. The DNA of the CDR3 is TGTGCCAGCAGCTTGGAGTCGATGACAGGCTATGGCTACACCTTC. It encodes CASSLESMTGYGYTF.

The chain uses TRBV2 and TRBJ1-1, with no clear D. Germline CDR1 and CDR2: SNHLY and FYNNEI. The CDR3 sequence is 14 residues long. The V end was cut by 6 bases, the J end by 1 base, with 12 bases between. DNA of the CDR3: TGTGCCAGCAGCGTCCTGGAGGGGAACACTGAAGCTTTCTTT. Amino acid sequence: CASSVLEGNTEAFF.

This chain connects TRBV20-1 to TRBJ2-1; 9 nucleotides align to TRBD2. V lost 3 bases, J lost 5 bases, and 2 bases stayed unmatched. Germline values: CDR1 DFQATT, CDR2 SNEGSKA (reference sequence). This CDR3 is built from 13 residues. The CDR3 nucleotides read TGCAGTGCTAGTGCTAGCGGGAACAATGAGCAGTTCTTC. Encoded protein: CSASASGNNEQFF.

This clone was detected once. This chain uses TRBV19 with TRBJ2-3, with D possibly matching TRBD2 (5 bases). Per germline, CDR1 LNHDA and CDR2 SQIVND (reference sequence). This CDR3 is 14 amino acids long. Trimming took off 8 bases at V and 4 bases at J, with 16 bases between the two ends. CDR3 amino acids: CASSAGRTADTQYF. The CDR3 nucleotides read TGTGCCAGTTCCGCCGGACGGACTGCAGATACGCAGTATTTT.

The chain uses TRBV7-9 and TRBJ1-6; possibly TRBD1 for D (5 bases). This CDR3 comprises 12 residues. Germline V gene lookup returns CDR1 SEHNR and CDR2 FQNEAQ (reference sequence). V was pared by 5 bases and J by 14 bases, with 13 bases between. CDR3 protein: CASSTQGKTLHF. CDR3 in DNA: TGTGCCAGCAGCACTCAGGGAAAAACCCTCCACTTT.

This sequence joins TRBV19 and TRBJ2-3; maybe TRBD1 (5 bases). Trimming took 5 bases from V and 0 from J, leaving 12 bases between them. Germline values: CDR1 LNHDA, CDR2 SQIVND (reference sequence). The CDR3 is made up of 15 amino acids. This CDR3 is CASSEQDHSTDTQYF. The CDR3 DNA sequence: TGTGCCAGTAGTGAACAGGATCATAGCACAGATACGCAGTATTTT.

With regard to this clone: Germline and junction disagree at one end, which may indicate a read error. This sequence joins TRBV30 and TRBJ2-7, with TRBD2 matching 7 bases. This CDR3 region has 11 residues. Germline V lookup: CDR1 GTSNPN, CDR2 SVGIG (reference sequence). CDR3 sequence reads: CAWSLRTRFTF. CDR3 sequence (DNA): TGTGCCTGGAGTCTCCGGACTAGATTCACCTTC.

The chain combines TRBV7-2 with TRBJ1-2, with TRBD1 identical over 9 bases. Germline trimming cut 5 bases from V and 6 bases from J; bases unmatched to any gene: 10. Germline loops: CDR1 SGHTA, CDR2 FQGNSA. The CDR3 runs 15 residues. In nucleotides, the CDR3 is TGTGCCAGCAGCCCCAAGGGGACAGGGTACGATGGCTACACCTTC. Encoded protein: CASSPKGTGYDGYTF.

This chain connects TRBV19 to TRBJ2-1; D is possibly TRBD1 (6 bases). This CDR3 region has 15 residues. Germline CDR1 and CDR2: LNHDA and SQIVND (reference sequence). The CDR3 region has the DNA TGTGCTTTAATGGTCAGGGGTATGTCCTACAATGAGCAGTTCTTC. Amino acids: CALMVRGMSYNEQFF.

The sample holds a few counts of this clone. The rearrangement joins TRBV10-3 to TRBJ1-1; TRBD1 matches 10 bases. CDR3 size: 12 residues. After removal of 9 bases from V and 4 bases from J, the junction contained 2 bases not matched to a gene. Per the germline V gene, CDR1 is ENHRY and CDR2 is SYGVKD. The CDR3 DNA follows: TGTGCCATGGGACAGGGGCCCACTGAAGCTTTCTTT. Translated, it gives CAMGQGPTEAFF.